The rows below give T cell receptor beta chains drawn from one sample of a study of OX40 agonist ivuxolimab in advanced cancers. Only in-frame clones appear in the TCRdb table, and some are missing; sequencing was by immunoSEQ multiplex PCR. In the table there are about 58,000 clones, around 90% of which are singletons. The specimen was CD4+ or CD8+ T cells sorted from blood, collected in a trial of the OX40 agonist ivuxolimab. Receptor source: an adult with an advanced solid tumor such as melanoma, head and neck, liver or kidney cancer. Both conserved end residues are part of each CDR3. The D gene is left open where the match is weak. Only some rows state a clone size, as once, few, many or a class for expanded clones.

NA | TRBJ1-5 | NA | TRBV30 | TGTGCCTGGAGTAGGAGTCTAAGTAGCAATCAGCCCCAGCATTTT | CAWSRSLSSNQPQHF
NA | TRBJ2-7 | NA | TRBV19 | TGTGCCAGTAGTGGCCTATCCTACGAGCAGTACTTC | CASSGLSYEQYF
TRBD2 | TRBJ2-7 | NA | TRBV6-5 | TGTGCCAGCAGTTACCCGGGGACTAGCGGGAGATGGGAGCAGTACTTC | CASSYPGTSGRWEQYF
TRBD2 | TRBJ2-3 | NA | TRBV5-1 | TGCGCCAGCAGCTTCACCCTTAGCGGGAGTAGCACAGATACGCAGTATTTT | CASSFTLSGSSTDTQYF
TRBD2 | TRBJ2-3 | NA | TRBV5-6 | TGTGCCAGCAGCTTGCAACTAGCGGGGAGGGGAACAGATACGCAGTATTTT | CASSLQLAGRGTDTQYF
TRBD1 | TRBJ1-5 | NA | TRBV19 | TGTGCCAGTAGTCTCTGGACAGGGTGGGAAAATCAGCCCCAGCATTTT | CASSLWTGWENQPQHF
NA | TRBJ2-6 | NA | TRBV7-3 | TGTGCCAGCAGCTCCCAAATCAACTCTGGGGCCAACGTCCTGACTTTC | CASSSQINSGANVLTF
TRBD1 | TRBJ2-7 | NA | TRBV18 | TGTGCCAGCTCACCACAGCAGGGGGCGGTCGACGAGCAGTACTTC | CASSPQQGAVDEQYF
NA | TRBJ2-6 | NA | TRBV9 | TGTGCCAGCAGCGTACTCCCATCCTCTGGGGCCAACGTCCTGACTTTC | CASSVLPSSGANVLTF
TRBD1 | TRBJ1-5 | NA | TRBV2 | TGTGCCAGCAGTGACAGTGGCCAGGGGGAGCAGCCCCAGCATTTT | CASSDSGQGEQPQHF
NA | TRBJ2-7 | NA | TRBV4-3 | TGCGCCAGCAGCCCCCGCGACGGACAGCTCTACGAGCAGTACTTC | CASSPRDGQLYEQYF
TRBD1 | TRBJ2-2 | once | TRBV6-5 | TGTGCCAGCAGTTACGACAGGGGGCAAGGCGGGGAGCTGTTTTTT | CASSYDRGQGGELFF
NA | TRBJ2-1 | once | TRBV28 | TGTGCCAGCAGTTTATTTCAGGGCCCCTACAATGAGCAGTTCTTC | CASSLFQGPYNEQFF
TRBD1 | TRBJ2-2 | NA | TRBV9 | TGTGCCAGCAGCGTAGGCGGGACAGGGGGCACCGGGGAGCTGTTTTTT | CASSVGGTGGTGELFF
NA | TRBJ2-7 | NA | TRBV7-9 | TGTGCCAGCAGCCGACTAGGTTTCTACGAGCAGTACTTC | CASSRLGFYEQYF
NA | TRBJ1-2 | NA | TRBV6-6 | TGTGCCAGCAGTTATGGGGACCGTCGGTCGAGGGGCTACACCTTC | CASSYGDRRSRGYTF
NA | TRBJ2-2 | NA | TRBV9 | TGTGCCAGCAGCGTAGCGGCAAGTACCACCGGGGAGCTGTTTTTT | CASSVAASTTGELFF
NA | TRBJ2-2 | NA | TRBV6-6 | TGTGCCAGCAGTTATCCCGGTGGGAACACCGGGGAGCTGTTTTTT | CASSYPGGNTGELFF
TRBD1 | TRBJ2-7 | NA | TRBV11-2 | TGTGCCAGCAGTCCGGGACAGGGGGCTTCCTACGAGCAGTACTTC | CASSPGQGASYEQYF
TRBD1 | TRBJ2-5 | NA | TRBV6-5 | TGTGCCAGCAGTTCGGGACAGGGATACGGAGAGACCCAGTACTTC | CASSSGQGYGETQYF
TRBD1 | TRBJ1-2 | NA | TRBV10-3 | TGTGCCATCAGTACCGGACAGGAGGGCGGCTACACCTTC | CAISTGQEGGYTF
NA | TRBJ1-5 | NA | TRBV4-1 | TGCGCCAGCAGCCAAACTTCGACGCCCGGTCGCAATCAGCCCCAGCATTTT | CASSQTSTPGRNQPQHF
TRBD2 | TRBJ2-5 | NA | TRBV6-6 | TGTGCCAGCACCGGCGGACTAGCGGGAGTTGAGACCCAGTACTTC | CASTGGLAGVETQYF
NA | TRBJ2-2 | NA | TRBV14 | TGTGCCAGCAGCCGTCAAACCCTGACCGGGGAGCTGTTTTTT | CASSRQTLTGELFF
TRBD2 | TRBJ2-2 | NA | TRBV4-2 | TGTGCCAGCAGCCAGGCCCTAGCGGGAGCCCTCGGGGAGCTGTTTTTT | CASSQALAGALGELFF
NA | TRBJ1-3 | few | TRBV7-9 | TGTGCCTCACAGGACGCCCGGTTATACACCATATATTTT | CASQDARLYTIYF
TRBD1 | TRBJ2-7 | NA | TRBV4-2 | TGTGCCAGCAGCCAAGATTTAGCACAGGGGGCCTACGAGCAGTACTTC | CASSQDLAQGAYEQYF
NA | TRBJ1-4 | NA | TRBV7-9 | TGTGCCAGCAGCCGGTACAGGGAAGGTTGGGAAAAACTGTTTTTT | CASSRYREGWEKLFF
NA | TRBJ2-7 | NA | TRBV11-2 | TGTGCCAGCAGCTTAGATTCAGGGGCCCTCTCCTACGAGCAGTACTTC | CASSLDSGALSYEQYF
NA | TRBJ2-1 | few | TRBV6-5 | TGTGCCAGCAGGAGGGGGGAGGGTGAGCAGTTCTTC | CASRRGEGEQFF
NA | TRBJ2-3 | NA | TRBV19 | TGTGCCAGTAGTTTTAGCGACTTCACAGATACGCAGTATTTT | CASSFSDFTDTQYF
NA | TRBJ1-4 | NA | TRBV15 | TGTGCCACCAGCAGAGACGGAAGTACAACTAATGAAAAACTGTTTTTT | CATSRDGSTTNEKLFF
NA | TRBJ2-5 | NA | TRBV19 | TGTGCCAGTAGTATTCGAGAGACCCAGTACTTC | CASSIRETQYF
TRBD2 | TRBJ2-1 | NA | TRBV18 | TGTGCCAGCTCACCGCCAAGGGCGGGAGGGACTCAGGGTGAGCAGTTCTTC | CASSPPRAGGTQGEQFF
TRBD2 | TRBJ2-7 | NA | TRBV5-4 | TGTGCCAGCAGCTTGGTTGCGGGAGTGGGAGAGCAGTACTTC | CASSLVAGVGEQYF
TRBD1 | TRBJ2-4 | NA | TRBV7-2 | TGTGCCAGCAGCCCCAGACAGGGTGCTAGGGACTTC | CASSPRQGARDF
NA | TRBJ2-5 | NA | TRBV18 | TGTGCCAGCTCACCACCCGGACAAGGGGAGACCCAGTACTTC | CASSPPGQGETQYF
NA | TRBJ2-1 | NA | TRBV11-3 | TGTGCCAGCAGCTTAGGGTCAGCCTCCAATGAGCAGTTCTTC | CASSLGSASNEQFF
TRBD1 | TRBJ2-7 | NA | TRBV28 | TGTGCCAGCAATGCTGCGGGACAGGGTATCCACGAGCAGTACTTC | CASNAAGQGIHEQYF
TRBD2 | TRBJ2-1 | NA | TRBV30 | TGTGCCTGGACTAGCGGGACCAACAATGAGCAGTTCTTC | CAWTSGTNNEQFF
NA | TRBJ1-5 | few | TRBV2 | TGTGCCAGCAGTCGAGGGGCGCAGCCCCAGCATTTT | CASSRGAQPQHF
TRBD1 | TRBJ1-1 | once | TRBV5-1 | TGCGCCAGCAACACGGGACAGGGGGCGTCGAGCGCTGAAGCTTTCTTT | CASNTGQGASSAEAFF
NA | TRBJ2-7 | NA | TRBV6-6 | TGTGCCAGCAGCCTTACCACGGACGAGCAGTACTTC | CASSLTTDEQYF
TRBD1 | TRBJ1-2 | NA | TRBV10-3 | TGTGCCATCAGTGAGTCGAGACAGGGCTCTGGCTACACCTTC | CAISESRQGSGYTF
NA | TRBJ1-1 | NA | TRBV28 | TGTGCCAACAGTACCGGGAGAAGCCGCACTGAAGCTTTCTTT | CANSTGRSRTEAFF
NA | TRBJ1-2 | once | TRBV19 | TGTGCCAGTAGCCCAGGGGCGCTAACCAACTATGGCTACACCTTC | CASSPGALTNYGYTF
NA | TRBJ2-1 | NA | TRBV11-2 | TGTGCCAGCAGCTTAGCTCCTGCCTCCTACAATGAGCAGTTCTTC | CASSLAPASYNEQFF
NA | TRBJ1-2 | NA | TRBV15 | TGTGCCACCAGCAAATCGTTCGACAGGAACCGCTATGGCTACACCTTC | CATSKSFDRNRYGYTF
TRBD1 | TRBJ2-5 | NA | TRBV28 | TGTGCCAGCACCAAATGGGGTACCGGGACAGGCGTCCAAGAGACCCAGTACTTC | CASTKWGTGTGVQETQYF
NA | TRBJ2-2 | NA | TRBV27 | TGTGCCAGCAGTTTGAAGATAGACACAGTCAACACCGGGGAGCTGTTTTTT | CASSLKIDTVNTGELFF
NA | TRBJ1-5 | NA | TRBV7-9 | TGTGCCAGCAGCGACAGCGCCTATAGCAATCAGCCCCAGCATTTT | CASSDSAYSNQPQHF
NA | TRBJ1-1 | once | TRBV29-1 | TGCAGCGTCATCGACCAAGTGAACACTGAAGCTTTCTTT | CSVIDQVNTEAFF
NA | TRBJ1-1 | NA | TRBV6-1 | TGTGCCAGCAGTGAAGTTGCGTGGAACACTGAAGCTTTCTTT | CASSEVAWNTEAFF
NA | TRBJ2-7 | NA | TRBV30 | TGTGCCTGGAGGAGGACACCCTCCTACGAGCAGTACTTC | CAWRRTPSYEQYF
TRBD1 | TRBJ1-2 | NA | TRBV18 | TGTGCCAGCTCAGCCGGGACAGCTAACTATGGCTACACCTTC | CASSAGTANYGYTF